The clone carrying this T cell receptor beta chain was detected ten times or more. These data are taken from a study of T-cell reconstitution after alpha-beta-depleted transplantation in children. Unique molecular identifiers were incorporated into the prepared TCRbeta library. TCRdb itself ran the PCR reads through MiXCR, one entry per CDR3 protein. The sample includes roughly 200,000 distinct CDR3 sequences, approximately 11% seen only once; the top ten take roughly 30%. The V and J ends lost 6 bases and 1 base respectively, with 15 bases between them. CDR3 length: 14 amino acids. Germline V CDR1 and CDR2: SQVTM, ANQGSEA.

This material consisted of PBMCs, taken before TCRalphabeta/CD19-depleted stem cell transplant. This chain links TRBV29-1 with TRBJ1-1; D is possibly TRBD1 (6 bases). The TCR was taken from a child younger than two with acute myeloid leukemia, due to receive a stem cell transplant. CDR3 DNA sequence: TGCAGCGTGACCCGGAGGGGGGCGAACACTGAAGCTTTCTTT. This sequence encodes CSVTRRGANTEAFF.